The following is a TCR beta chain sequence with its context. These data come from a study of blood T cell repertoires in COVID-19. The overall study: Samples representing acute and convalescent COVID-19 were sourced from the United States, Italy and Spain. T cells, B-cell-depleted T cells, or PBMCs provided the cDNA or gDNA that served as material.

The V and J ends lost 2 bases and 9 bases respectively, with 5 bases between them. This CDR3 is built from 10 residues. Germline values: CDR1 MRHNA, CDR2 SNTAGT. Methods used by the authors: Quantification of nucleated cells was approximated via reference gene primer amplification. The method was immunoSEQ multiplex PCR; TCRdb's version includes in-frame clones alone and lacks a portion of them. V and J calls and clone size are as listed in that table; D and trimming were resolved from the DNA. The sample lists 150,000 to 200,000 clones; around nine tenths were seen once. The sample consisted of peripheral blood. V gene TRBV6-4 combines with J gene TRBJ2-7, with D uncertain. This clonotype originated in a man aged 18 to 29 with active or convalescent COVID-19. In DNA form, the CDR3 reads TGTGCCAGCAGTGACATCGGGCAGTACGTC. Translation: CASSDIGQYV.